The TCR beta chain under discussion was sequenced for a study of T cell responses to AZD1222 COVID-19 vaccine. Study-level points and caveats: Repertoire sampling was restricted to post-peak T cell response timepoints.

This clone was seen a handful of times. What it binds is unknown. Assay: immunoSEQ multiplex PCR; the TCRdb copy retains only in-frame clones and omits some. This table has about 120,000 clones, around 90% appearing once. Material: peripheral blood, obtained 28 days after the second AZD1222 dose. The sequence derives from an adult who received the AZD1222 COVID-19 vaccine.

CDR3 sequence reads: CASTERGGHGNEQFF. The CDR3 nucleotides are TGTGCCAGCACCGAGCGGGGGGGCCACGGCAATGAGCAGTTCTTC. The chain combines TRBV9 with TRBJ2-1, with 10 bases lining up with TRBD2. V shed 6 bases and J 6 bases; nucleotides not matched to a gene: 9. This CDR3 has 15 amino acids. CDR1 SGDLS and CDR2 YYNGEE come from the germline V gene.